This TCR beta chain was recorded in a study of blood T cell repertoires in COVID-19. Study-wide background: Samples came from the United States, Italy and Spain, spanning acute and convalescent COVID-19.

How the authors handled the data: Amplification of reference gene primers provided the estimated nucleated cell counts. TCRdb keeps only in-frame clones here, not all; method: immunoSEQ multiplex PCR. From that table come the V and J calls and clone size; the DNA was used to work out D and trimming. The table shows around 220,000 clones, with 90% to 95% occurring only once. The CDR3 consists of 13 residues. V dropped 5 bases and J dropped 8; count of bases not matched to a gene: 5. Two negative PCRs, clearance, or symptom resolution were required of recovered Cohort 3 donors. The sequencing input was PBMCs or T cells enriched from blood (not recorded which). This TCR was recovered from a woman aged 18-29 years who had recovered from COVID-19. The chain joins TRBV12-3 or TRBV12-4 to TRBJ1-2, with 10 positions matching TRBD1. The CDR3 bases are TGTGCCAGCAGTGAGACAGGGGGCCGAGGCTACACCTTC. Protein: CASSETGGRGYTF.